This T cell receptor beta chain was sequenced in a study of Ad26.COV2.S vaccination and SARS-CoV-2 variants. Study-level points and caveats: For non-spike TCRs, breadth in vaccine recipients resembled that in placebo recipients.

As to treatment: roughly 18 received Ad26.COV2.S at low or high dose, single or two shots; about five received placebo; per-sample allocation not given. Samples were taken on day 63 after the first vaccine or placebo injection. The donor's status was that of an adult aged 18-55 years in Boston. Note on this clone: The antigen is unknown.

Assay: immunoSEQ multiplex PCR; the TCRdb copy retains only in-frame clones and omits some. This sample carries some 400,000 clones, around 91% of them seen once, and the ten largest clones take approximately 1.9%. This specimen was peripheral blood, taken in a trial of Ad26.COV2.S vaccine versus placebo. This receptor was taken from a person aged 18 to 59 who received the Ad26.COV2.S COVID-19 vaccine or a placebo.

CDR3 nucleotide sequence: TGTGCCAGCAGCCAAGACCCACAGGGAGGGATCTATGGCTACACCTTC. Its translation: CASSQDPQGGIYGYTF. The rearrangement joins TRBV14 to TRBJ1-2, with D perhaps matching TRBD1 (6 bases). The germline CDR1 and CDR2 sequences are SGHDN and FVKESK. V lost 0 bases, J lost 4 bases, and 15 bases lay in between. CDR3 length: 16 amino acids.